This T cell receptor (beta chain) originates from a study of blood T cell repertoires in COVID-19. Followed over time, Seattle patients had been enrolled while infection was active. In this sample, this clone turned up once. In the study's own analysis: Amplification of reference gene primers was used by the study to estimate nucleated cell counts. TCRdb's table, derived via immunoSEQ multiplex PCR, lists solely in-frame clones and lacks some. V and J calls and clone size are as listed in that table; D and trimming were resolved from the DNA. Of about 420,000 clones listed, 70% to 90% were seen once; the top ten hold approximately 0.92%. The V and J ends lost 0 bases and 6 bases respectively, with 7 bases between them. The CDR3 spans 12 residues. The germline V gene has CDR1 SGHDT and CDR2 YYEEEE.

The sequence was obtained from a man younger than 30 with COVID-19, enrolled during active disease. Sequencing was carried out using peripheral blood. This chain links TRBV5-6 with TRBJ2-7; no firm D call. CDR3 nucleotide sequence: TGTGCCAGCAGCTTGGTCGGTCGCGAGCAGTACTTC. This translates into CASSLVGREQYF.